This entry is about one T cell receptor (beta chain). The sample holds other DNA sequences that translate to the same CDR3. Libraries were prepared by immunoSEQ multiplex PCR; TCRdb keeps only in-frame clonotypes and omits some of them. The sample yields some 140,000 clones, approximately 79% seen once. The CDR3 consists of 15 residues. Germline V gene lookup returns CDR1 PRHDT and CDR2 FYEKMQ (reference sequence). V lost 0 bases to trimming and J lost 1 base, with 7 bases between them. This entry is derived from a study of blood T cell repertoires in COVID-19. The material sequenced was peripheral blood. The V and J genes are TRBV13 and TRBJ1-5; D uncertain. The sequence was obtained from a man aged 60-69 years with acute or convalescent COVID-19. As DNA, the CDR3 is TGTGCCAGCAGCTTAGGCCGAGGGAGCAATCAGCCCCAGCATTTT. It yields the protein CASSLGRGSNQPQHF.